This T cell receptor beta chain emerged from a study of B cell selection in AIRE deficiency. Study-level points and caveats: Of 3,500 to 4,000 shared Treg TCRbeta sequences, 31.6% were healthy-donor-only and about 9% patient-only. Healthy Tconv contained around two fifths of shared healthy Treg sequences; only TCRbeta sequenced.

The trim removed 6 bases at V and 7 bases at J, leaving 21 bases unmatched. Germline-derived CDR1 and CDR2 are SGHAT and FQNNGV. The CDR3 length is 18 residues. Authors' analysis steps: Conventional T cell pools: some 110,000 distinct patient, some 150,000 donor TCRbeta sequences. Only in-frame clones appear in the TCRdb table, and some are missing; sequencing was by immunoSEQ multiplex PCR. The V and J calls and clone size were taken over from that table, and D and trimming were inferred from the DNA. The repertoire consists of about 27,000 clones, with less than 97% occurring once and the leading ten covering roughly 0.26%. As to this clone: What it recognizes is unknown.

Sorting defined conventional CD4 T cells as CD4+CD127+. Healthy unrelated donors supplied the control samples. The J gene is TRBJ1-1, the V gene TRBV11-2, with 9 bases matching TRBD1. Sample: CD4+CD127+ conventional T cells sorted from PBMCs. The clonotype originates from a human donor in good health. CDR3 nucleotides: TGTGCCAGCAGGGGACAGGGTGTCGCACAGGGCATTAGGGTTGAAGCTTTCTTT. Translated: CASRGQGVAQGIRVEAFF.